A selection of T cell receptor beta chains follows, all from one sample in a study of cytomegalovirus exposure and HLA in healthy donors. Profiled with immunoSEQ multiplex PCR; TCRdb holds only in-frame clones, not every one. This sample has about 200,000 clones, with 80% to 90% found just once. The sample comprised PBMCs. The receptors here all came from a man aged 30-40 years in good health and CMV-seronegative. CDR3s include the opening cysteine and the closing phenylalanine or tryptophan. D genes are given only for firm matches. The size of a clone is reported for some rows only, either as once, few or many, or as a class for expanded clones.

V gene	J gene	clone size	D gene	CDR3 protein	CDR3 DNA
TRBV7-9	TRBJ2-7	once	TRBD1	CASSETGDNYEQYF	TGTGCCAGCAGCGAGACAGGGGACAACTACGAGCAGTACTTC
TRBV7-2	TRBJ2-1	NA	NA	CASVFGSSQFF	TGTGCCAGCGTCTTCGGGTCGTCGCAGTTCTTC
TRBV28	TRBJ1-2	NA	NA	CASTPDGVYGYTF	TGTGCCAGCACTCCCGACGGGGTCTATGGCTACACCTTC
TRBV10-2	TRBJ1-5	NA	NA	CATRENSNQPQHF	TGCGCCACTCGAGAAAATAGCAATCAGCCCCAGCATTTT
TRBV7-2	TRBJ1-5	NA	NA	CASSFAALPVDQPQHF	TGTGCCAGCAGCTTTGCGGCCCTCCCAGTGGATCAGCCCCAGCATTTT
TRBV7-3	TRBJ2-2	NA	NA	CASSLISNPNTGELFF	TGTGCCAGCAGCTTAATATCTAACCCGAACACCGGGGAGCTGTTTTTT
TRBV2	TRBJ1-1	NA	NA	CASSDREGTEAFF	TGTGCCAGCAGTGATCGGGAGGGGACTGAAGCTTTCTTT
TRBV11-2	TRBJ2-3	NA	TRBD2	CASSSGLAGDVDTQYF	TGTGCCAGCAGCTCAGGACTAGCGGGAGACGTAGATACGCAGTATTTT
TRBV4-1	TRBJ2-1	few	NA	CASSPPSFDNEQFF	TGCGCCAGCAGCCCGCCTAGTTTCGACAATGAGCAGTTCTTC
TRBV6-5	TRBJ1-2	NA	TRBD1	CASVRDRGYGYTF	TGTGCCAGCGTCCGGGACAGGGGGTATGGCTACACCTTC
TRBV7-9	TRBJ2-3	NA	TRBD2	CASSSTSGGTDTQYF	TGTGCCAGCAGCTCGACTAGCGGCGGCACAGATACGCAGTATTTT
TRBV4-1	TRBJ1-4	NA	TRBD1	CASSQITGVTEKLFF	TGCGCCAGCAGCCAAATAACAGGGGTTACAGAAAAACTGTTTTTT
TRBV2	TRBJ2-4	once	NA	CASSNEGQKNIQYF	TGTGCCAGCAGTAACGAAGGACAGAAAAACATTCAGTACTTC
TRBV6-1	TRBJ2-7	once	TRBD1	CAGGQGGAYEQYF	TGTGCCGGGGGACAGGGAGGGGCCTACGAGCAGTACTTC
TRBV27	TRBJ2-2	NA	NA	CASSIGASGELFF	TGTGCCAGCAGTATAGGGGCCTCCGGGGAGCTGTTTTTT
TRBV10-1	TRBJ2-1	NA	TRBD2	CASSEGLAGSSYNEQFF	TGCGCCAGCAGTGAAGGACTAGCGGGATCCTCCTACAATGAGCAGTTCTTC
TRBV5-1	TRBJ2-1	NA	NA	CASSPSLLSYNEQFF	TGCGCCAGCAGCCCATCCTTACTCTCCTACAATGAGCAGTTCTTC
TRBV10-3	TRBJ1-5	once	NA	CAISDNRDSNQPQHF	TGTGCCATCAGTGATAACAGAGATAGCAATCAGCCCCAGCATTTT
TRBV27	TRBJ1-1	few	TRBD1	CASSLPTGGGFPNTEAFF	TGTGCCAGCAGTCTACCGACAGGGGGCGGTTTCCCAAACACTGAAGCTTTCTTT
TRBV4-3	TRBJ2-1	NA	TRBD1	CASSQDLRTGNNEQFF	TGCGCCAGCAGCCAAGATCTGAGGACAGGAAACAATGAGCAGTTCTTC
TRBV7-9	TRBJ1-1	NA	NA	CASSLAFGRTSNTEAFF	TGTGCCAGCAGCCTCGCTTTTGGGCGGACTTCGAACACTGAAGCTTTCTTT
TRBV19	TRBJ1-2	NA	NA	CASSIQLHYGYTF	TGTGCCAGTAGTATTCAGTTACACTATGGCTACACCTTC
TRBV7-6	TRBJ1-5	NA	TRBD1	CASSPGAGGISNQPQHF	TGTGCCAGCAGCCCGGGGGCAGGGGGCATCAGCAATCAGCCCCAGCATTTT
TRBV27	TRBJ2-1	NA	TRBD2	CASSLPGGPGNEQFF	TGTGCCAGCAGTTTGCCGGGGGGGCCCGGCAATGAGCAGTTCTTC
TRBV27	TRBJ2-4	NA	TRBD1	CASSYLQGLAKNIQYF	TGTGCCAGCAGTTATTTACAGGGGTTGGCCAAAAACATTCAGTACTTC
TRBV12-1	TRBJ2-7	NA	NA	CASSFGRSLDYEQYF	TGTGCCAGCAGCTTTGGGAGGAGTCTTGATTACGAGCAGTACTTC
TRBV6-5	TRBJ1-2	few	NA	CASSYSMADRNYGYTF	TGTGCCAGCAGTTACTCGATGGCGGACAGAAACTATGGCTACACCTTC
TRBV21-1	TRBJ2-7	NA	NA	CASSQHTGTGVYEQYF	TGTGCCAGCAGCCAACATACCGGGACAGGGGTCTACGAGCAGTACTTC
TRBV6-4	TRBJ1-6	NA	NA	CASSEGAAYNSPLHF	TGTGCCAGCAGTGAGGGGGCGGCCTATAATTCACCCCTCCACTTT
TRBV5-6	TRBJ2-3	once	NA	CASSPQQGGAQYF	TGTGCCAGCAGCCCGCAACAGGGAGGGGCGCAGTATTTT
TRBV21-1	TRBJ2-3	NA	NA	CASSKARGRLYF	TGTGCCAGCAGCAAAGCGCGGGGCAGGTTGTATTTT
TRBV7-2	TRBJ1-2	NA	TRBD1	CASSLGDRVVYGYTF	TGTGCCAGCAGCTTAGGTGACAGGGTGGTTTATGGCTACACCTTC
TRBV11-1	TRBJ2-3	NA	TRBD2	CASSSFSGGLGGAQYF	TGTGCCAGCAGCTCCTTTAGCGGGGGGCTGGGGGGTGCGCAGTATTTT
TRBV15	TRBJ1-5	NA	TRBD1	CATSRGARGSNQPQHF	TGTGCCACCAGCAGAGGGGCCAGGGGGAGCAATCAGCCCCAGCATTTT
TRBV29-1	TRBJ1-2	few	NA	CSVGQANYGYTF	TGCAGCGTTGGACAGGCAAACTATGGCTACACCTTC
TRBV5-6	TRBJ2-7	once	TRBD1	CASSFLSGQGYEQYF	TGTGCCAGCAGCTTCCTTTCGGGACAGGGGTACGAGCAGTACTTC
TRBV29-1	TRBJ1-1	NA	NA	CSVETKMNTEAFF	TGCAGCGTTGAGACAAAGATGAACACTGAAGCTTTCTTT
TRBV5-6	TRBJ2-3	once	NA	CASSFGGDTDTQYF	TGTGCCAGCAGCTTTGGAGGGGACACAGATACGCAGTATTTT
TRBV4-3	TRBJ2-7	NA	NA	CASSQVVGSEQYF	TGCGCCAGCAGCCAAGTCGTCGGGAGCGAGCAGTACTTC
TRBV5-1	TRBJ2-3	NA	TRBD2	CASSLGAGGHTDTQYF	TGCGCCAGCAGCTTGGGGGCGGGGGGCCACACAGATACGCAGTATTTT
TRBV7-9	TRBJ2-7	NA	NA	CASSLDKPYEQYF	TGTGCCAGCAGCTTAGACAAACCCTACGAGCAGTACTTC
TRBV5-6	TRBJ2-7	NA	TRBD2	CASSSGVAGNPYEQYF	TGTGCCAGCAGCTCCGGGGTAGCGGGGAACCCCTACGAGCAGTACTTC
TRBV5-1	TRBJ2-3	NA	TRBD2	CASSLEAGGTDTQYF	TGCGCCAGCAGCTTGGAGGCGGGGGGAACAGATACGCAGTATTTT
TRBV28	TRBJ1-1	NA	NA	CASSPLGAVNTEAFF	TGTGCCAGCAGTCCCCTGGGGGCAGTGAACACTGAAGCTTTCTTT
TRBV15	TRBJ1-2	NA	NA	CATSRARGINYGYTF	TGTGCCACCAGCAGAGCTAGGGGGATCAACTATGGCTACACCTTC
TRBV9	TRBJ1-2	NA	NA	CASSVGGEHGYTF	TGTGCCAGCAGCGTAGGGGGGGAGCATGGCTACACCTTC
TRBV5-1	TRBJ2-3	NA	NA	CASSLQGRGDTQYF	TGCGCCAGCAGCTTGCAGGGGCGCGGAGATACGCAGTATTTT
TRBV9	TRBJ1-6	NA	NA	CASSVGHSYNSPLHF	TGTGCCAGCAGCGTAGGTCACTCCTATAATTCACCCCTCCACTTT
TRBV6-1	TRBJ2-7	NA	NA	CASSAWQGGSYEQYF	TGTGCCAGCAGTGCTTGGCAGGGGGGCTCCTACGAGCAGTACTTC
TRBV6-5	TRBJ1-2	NA	TRBD1	CASSYKDRTNYGYTF	TGTGCCAGCAGTTACAAGGACAGGACTAACTATGGCTACACCTTC
TRBV6-5	TRBJ1-5	NA	TRBD1	CASSHDRAQPQHF	TGTGCCAGCAGCCATGACAGGGCTCAGCCCCAGCATTTT
TRBV28	TRBJ1-5	once	NA	CASSLNYQPQHF	TGTGCCAGCAGTTTGAACTACCAGCCCCAGCATTTT
TRBV29-1	TRBJ1-2	NA	NA	CSVKEGRSTRGYTF	TGCAGCGTTAAAGAAGGCCGATCGACAAGAGGCTACACCTTC
TRBV6-5	TRBJ2-3	NA	TRBD2	CASSSLAGGNADTQYF	TGTGCCAGCAGTTCATTAGCGGGGGGAAACGCAGATACGCAGTATTTT
TRBV11-3	TRBJ1-5	NA	NA	CASSRGQFGQSNQPQHF	TGTGCCAGCAGCCGAGGACAGTTTGGACAAAGCAATCAGCCCCAGCATTTT
TRBV5-4	TRBJ1-2	NA	NA	CASSLQGRSNYGYTF	TGTGCCAGCAGCTTACAGGGACGGTCTAACTATGGCTACACCTTC
TRBV11-2	TRBJ2-4	NA	NA	CASSLGSRENIQYF	TGTGCCAGCAGCTTAGGATCCAGGGAAAACATTCAGTACTTC
TRBV6-5	TRBJ2-2	NA	NA	CASSYNSGELFF	TGTGCCAGCAGTTACAACTCCGGGGAGCTGTTTTTT